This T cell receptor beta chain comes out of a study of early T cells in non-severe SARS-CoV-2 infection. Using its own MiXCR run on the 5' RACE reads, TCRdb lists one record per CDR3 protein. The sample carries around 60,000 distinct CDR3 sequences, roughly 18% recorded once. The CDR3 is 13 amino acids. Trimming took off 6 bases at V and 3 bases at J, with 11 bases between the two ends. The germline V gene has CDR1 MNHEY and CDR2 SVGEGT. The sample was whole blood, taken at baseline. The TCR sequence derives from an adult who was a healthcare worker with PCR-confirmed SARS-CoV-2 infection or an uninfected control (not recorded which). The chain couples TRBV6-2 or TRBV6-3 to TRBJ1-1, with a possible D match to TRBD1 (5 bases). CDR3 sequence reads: CASRTAGYTEAFF. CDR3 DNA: TGTGCCAGCAGGACCGCAGGGTACACTGAAGCTTTCTTT.